This T cell receptor beta chain was recorded in a study of T-cell reconstitution after alpha-beta-depleted transplantation in children. General study findings and limits: Reportedly, roughly two months post-transplant, alpha-beta T cells arose from several hundred expanded graft clones. Diversity of TCRbeta at day 60 was high in some patients, arising from surviving recipient T cells and thymic progenitors. A year had passed since transplant, and T-cell counts and diversity by then came mostly from newly produced T cells.

TCRbeta library construction was performed incorporating unique molecular identifiers. One entry per CDR3 protein results from TCRdb running MiXCR on the PCR reads. This table has 400,000 to 550,000 distinct CDR3 sequences, over 9.5% appearing once. About this clonotype itself: As yet, its antigen is unknown.

The CDR3 totals 13 residues. Germline V gene data show CDR1 as WNHNN and CDR2 as SYGVQD (reference sequence). V was pared by 4 bases and J by 3 bases, with 8 bases between. The sample was PBMCs, taken before TCRalphabeta/CD19-depleted stem cell transplant. V and J are TRBV10-1 and TRBJ2-3; D gene unclear. This TCR derives from a child aged 2 to 10 with inherited bone marrow failure, due to receive a stem cell transplant. The CDR3 bases are TGCGCCAGCAGTGCGGAACCAACAGATACGCAGTATTTT. It codes for CASSAEPTDTQYF.